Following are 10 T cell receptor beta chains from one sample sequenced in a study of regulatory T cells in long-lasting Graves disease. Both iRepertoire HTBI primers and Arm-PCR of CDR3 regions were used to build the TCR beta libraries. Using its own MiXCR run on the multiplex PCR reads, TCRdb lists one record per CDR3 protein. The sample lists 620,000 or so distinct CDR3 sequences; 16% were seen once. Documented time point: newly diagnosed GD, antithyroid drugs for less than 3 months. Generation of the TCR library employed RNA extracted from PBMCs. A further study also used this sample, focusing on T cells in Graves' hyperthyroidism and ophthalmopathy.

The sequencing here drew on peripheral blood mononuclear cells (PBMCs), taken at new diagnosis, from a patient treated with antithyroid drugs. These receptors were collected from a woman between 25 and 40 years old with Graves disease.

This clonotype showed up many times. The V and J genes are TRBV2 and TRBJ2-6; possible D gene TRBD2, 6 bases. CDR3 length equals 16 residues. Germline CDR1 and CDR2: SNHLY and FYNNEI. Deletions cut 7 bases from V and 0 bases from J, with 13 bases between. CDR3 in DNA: TGTGCCAGCATGAGAGGGAGGTCCTCTGGGGCCAACGTCCTGACTTTC. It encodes CASMRGRSSGANVLTF. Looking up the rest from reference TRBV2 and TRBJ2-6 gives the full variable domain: EPEVTQTPSHQVTQMGQEVILRCVPISNHLYFYWYRQILGQKVEFLVSFYNNEISEKSEIFDDQFSVERPDGSNFTLKIRSTKLEDSAMYFCASMRGRSSGANVLTFGAGSRLTVL.

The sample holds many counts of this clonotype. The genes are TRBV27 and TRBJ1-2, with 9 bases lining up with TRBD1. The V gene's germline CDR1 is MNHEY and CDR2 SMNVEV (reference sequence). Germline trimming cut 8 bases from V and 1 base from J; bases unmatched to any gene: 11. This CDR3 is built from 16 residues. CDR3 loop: CASGIPGTGINYGYTF. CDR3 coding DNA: TGTGCCAGCGGGATTCCCGGGACAGGGATTAACTATGGCTACACCTTC.

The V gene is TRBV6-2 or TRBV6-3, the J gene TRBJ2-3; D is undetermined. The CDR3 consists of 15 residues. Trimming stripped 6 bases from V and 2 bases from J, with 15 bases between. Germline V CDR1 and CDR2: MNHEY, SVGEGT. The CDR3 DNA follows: TGTGCCAGCAGGTCCAATAGCAGATACACAGATACGCAGTATTTT. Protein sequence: CASRSNSRYTDTQYF.

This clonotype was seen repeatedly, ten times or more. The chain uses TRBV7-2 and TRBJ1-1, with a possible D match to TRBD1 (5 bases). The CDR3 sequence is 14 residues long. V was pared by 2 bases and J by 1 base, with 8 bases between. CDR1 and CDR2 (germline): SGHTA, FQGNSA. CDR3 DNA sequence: TGTGCCAGCAGCTTACAAAGGGGGAACACTGAAGCTTTCTTT. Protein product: CASSLQRGNTEAFF.

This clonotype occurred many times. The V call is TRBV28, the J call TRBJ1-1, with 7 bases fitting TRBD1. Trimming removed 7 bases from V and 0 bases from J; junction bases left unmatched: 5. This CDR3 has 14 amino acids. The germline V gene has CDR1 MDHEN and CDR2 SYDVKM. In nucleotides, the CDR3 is TGTGCCAGCATGAGGCAGGGGGTGAACACTGAAGCTTTCTTT. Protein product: CASMRQGVNTEAFF. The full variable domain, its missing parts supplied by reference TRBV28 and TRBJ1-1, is DVKVTQSSRYLVKRTGEKVFLECVQDMDHENMFWYRQDPGLGLRLIYFSYDVKMKEKGDIPEGYSVSREKKERFSLILESASTNQTSMYLCASMRQGVNTEAFFGQGTRLTVV.

The CDR3 DNA reads as TGTGCCAGCAGTACCAACTTCGGAAACACCATATATTTT. Protein: CASSTNFGNTIYF. The chain combines TRBV6-1 with TRBJ1-3; D unclear. V was shortened by 5 bases and J by 4 bases, with 9 bases between the two germline ends. Germline V gene data show CDR1 as MNHNS and CDR2 as SASEGT. The CDR3 spans 13 residues.

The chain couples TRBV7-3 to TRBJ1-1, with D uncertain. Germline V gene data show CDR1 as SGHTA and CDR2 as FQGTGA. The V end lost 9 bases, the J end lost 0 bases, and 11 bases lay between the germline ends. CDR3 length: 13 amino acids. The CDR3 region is CASKEALNTEAFF. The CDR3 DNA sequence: TGTGCCAGTAAAGAGGCTTTGAACACTGAAGCTTTCTTT.

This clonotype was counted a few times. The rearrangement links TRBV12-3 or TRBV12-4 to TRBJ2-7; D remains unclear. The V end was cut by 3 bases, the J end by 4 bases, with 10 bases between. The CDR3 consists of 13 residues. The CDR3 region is CASSFEDFYEQYF. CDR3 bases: TGTGCCAGCAGTTTTGAGGATTTTTACGAGCAGTACTTC.

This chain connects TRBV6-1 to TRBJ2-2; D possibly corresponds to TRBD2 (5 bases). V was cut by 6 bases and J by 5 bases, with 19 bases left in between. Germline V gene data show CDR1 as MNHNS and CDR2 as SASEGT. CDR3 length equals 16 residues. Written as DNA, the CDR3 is TGTGCCAGCAGCCGACGGACTTTCAGGAGTACCGGGGAGCTGTTTTTT. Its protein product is CASSRRTFRSTGELFF.

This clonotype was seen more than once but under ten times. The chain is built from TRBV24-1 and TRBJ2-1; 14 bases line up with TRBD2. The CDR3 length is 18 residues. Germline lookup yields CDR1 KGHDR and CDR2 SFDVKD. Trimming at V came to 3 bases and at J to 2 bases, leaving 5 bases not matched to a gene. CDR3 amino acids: CATSDHGLAGGPYNEQFF. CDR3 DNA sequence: TGTGCCACCAGTGATCATGGACTAGCGGGAGGACCCTACAATGAGCAGTTCTTC.